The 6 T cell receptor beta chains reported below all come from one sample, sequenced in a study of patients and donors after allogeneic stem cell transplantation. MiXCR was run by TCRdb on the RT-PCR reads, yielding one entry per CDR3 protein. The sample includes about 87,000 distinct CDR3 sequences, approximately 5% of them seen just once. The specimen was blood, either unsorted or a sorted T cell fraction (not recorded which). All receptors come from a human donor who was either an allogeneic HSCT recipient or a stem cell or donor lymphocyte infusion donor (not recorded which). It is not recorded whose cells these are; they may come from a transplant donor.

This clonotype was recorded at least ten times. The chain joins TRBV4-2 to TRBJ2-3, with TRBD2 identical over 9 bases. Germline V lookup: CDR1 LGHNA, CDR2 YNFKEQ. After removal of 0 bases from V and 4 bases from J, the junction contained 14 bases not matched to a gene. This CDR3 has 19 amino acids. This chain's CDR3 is CASSQDPASGTRRADTQYF. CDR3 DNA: TGTGCCAGCAGCCAAGATCCGGCTAGCGGGACCCGGAGGGCAGATACGCAGTATTTT.

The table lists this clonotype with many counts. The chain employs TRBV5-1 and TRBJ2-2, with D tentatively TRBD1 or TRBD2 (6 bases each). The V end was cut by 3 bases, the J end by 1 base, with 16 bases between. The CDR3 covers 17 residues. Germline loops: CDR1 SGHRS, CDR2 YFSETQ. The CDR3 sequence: CASSSLGAGKNTGELFF. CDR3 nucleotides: TGCGCCAGCAGCTCGCTGGGGGCGGGGAAGAACACCGGGGAGCTGTTTTTT.

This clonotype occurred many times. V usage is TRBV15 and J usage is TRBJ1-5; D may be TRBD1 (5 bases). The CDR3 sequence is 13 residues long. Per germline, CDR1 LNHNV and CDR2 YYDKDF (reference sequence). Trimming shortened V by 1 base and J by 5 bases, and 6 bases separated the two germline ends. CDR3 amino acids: CATSRGGDQPQHF. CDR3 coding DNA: TGTGCCACCAGCAGAGGGGGGGATCAGCCCCAGCATTTT.

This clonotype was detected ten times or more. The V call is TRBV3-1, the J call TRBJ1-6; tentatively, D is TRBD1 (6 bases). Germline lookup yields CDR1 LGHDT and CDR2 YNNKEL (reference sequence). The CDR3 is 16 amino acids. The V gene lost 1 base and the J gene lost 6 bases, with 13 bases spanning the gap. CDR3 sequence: CASSQAFGQPNSPLHF. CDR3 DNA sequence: TGTGCCAGCAGCCAAGCCTTCGGACAGCCTAATTCACCCCTCCACTTT. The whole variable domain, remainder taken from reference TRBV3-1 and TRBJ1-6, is DTAVSQTPKYLVTQMGNDKSIKCEQNLGHDTMYWYKQDSKKFLKIMFSYNNKELIINETVPNRFSPKSPDKAHLNLHINSLELGDSAVYFCASSQAFGQPNSPLHFGNGTRLTVT.

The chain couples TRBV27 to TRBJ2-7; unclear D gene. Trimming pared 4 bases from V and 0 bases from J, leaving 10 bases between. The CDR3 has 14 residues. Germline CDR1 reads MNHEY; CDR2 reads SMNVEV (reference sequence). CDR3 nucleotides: TGTGCCAGCAGTTCCAATTTCTACTCCTACGAGCAGTACTTC. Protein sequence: CASSSNFYSYEQYF.

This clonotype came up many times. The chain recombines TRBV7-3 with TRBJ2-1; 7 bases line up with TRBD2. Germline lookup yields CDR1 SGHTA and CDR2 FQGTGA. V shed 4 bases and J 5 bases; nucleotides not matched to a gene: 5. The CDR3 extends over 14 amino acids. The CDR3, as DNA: TGTGCCAGCAGCTCAGCGGGGCCGAACAATGAGCAGTTCTTC. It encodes CASSSAGPNNEQFF.